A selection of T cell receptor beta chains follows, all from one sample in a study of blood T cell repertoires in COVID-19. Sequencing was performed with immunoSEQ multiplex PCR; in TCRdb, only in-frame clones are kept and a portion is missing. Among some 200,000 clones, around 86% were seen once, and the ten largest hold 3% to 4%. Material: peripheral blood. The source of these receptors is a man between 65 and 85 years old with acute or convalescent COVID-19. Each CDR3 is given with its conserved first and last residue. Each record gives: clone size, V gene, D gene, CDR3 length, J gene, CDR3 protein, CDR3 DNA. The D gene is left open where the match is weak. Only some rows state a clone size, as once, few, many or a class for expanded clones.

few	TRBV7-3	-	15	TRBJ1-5	CASSLRAGPNQPQHF	TGTGCCAGCAGCTTAAGGGCAGGGCCTAATCAGCCCCAGCATTTT
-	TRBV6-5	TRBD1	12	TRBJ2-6	CASRQGSNVLTF	TGTGCCAGCCGACAGGGGTCCAACGTCCTGACTTTC
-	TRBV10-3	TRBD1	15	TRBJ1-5	CAISGGTDSNQPQHF	TGTGCCATCAGTGGGGGGACAGATAGCAATCAGCCCCAGCATTTT
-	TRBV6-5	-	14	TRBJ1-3	CATRGDSSGNTIYF	TGTGCCACCAGAGGGGATAGCTCTGGAAACACCATATATTTT
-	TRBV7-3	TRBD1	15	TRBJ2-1	CASSLNRGLSNEQFF	TGTGCCAGCAGCTTGAACAGGGGGTTGAGCAATGAGCAGTTCTTC
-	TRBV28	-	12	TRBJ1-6	CASSQGNSPLHF	TGTGCCAGCAGTCAGGGGAATTCACCCCTCCACTTT
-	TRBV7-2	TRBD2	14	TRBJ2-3	CASSLRGVTDTQYF	TGTGCCAGCAGTTTACGGGGGGTCACAGATACGCAGTATTTT
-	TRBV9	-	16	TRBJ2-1	CASSGFVGFSYNEQFF	TGTGCCAGCAGCGGTTTTGTGGGCTTCTCCTACAATGAGCAGTTCTTC
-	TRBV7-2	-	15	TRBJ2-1	CASSSIGGTYNEQFF	TGTGCCAGCAGCTCCATCGGAGGAACCTACAATGAGCAGTTCTTC
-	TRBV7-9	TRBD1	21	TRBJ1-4	CASSRGRRGTGKNDTNEKLFF	TGTGCCAGCAGCAGGGGGCGCCGTGGGACAGGGAAAAATGACACTAATGAAAAACTGTTTTTT
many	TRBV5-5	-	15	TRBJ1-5	CASSLWGEGNQPQHF	TGTGCCAGCAGCTTATGGGGGGAGGGTAATCAGCCCCAGCATTTT
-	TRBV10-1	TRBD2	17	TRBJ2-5	CASSESLASGGQETQYF	TGCGCCAGCAGTGAGTCCTTGGCTAGCGGGGGTCAAGAGACCCAGTACTTC
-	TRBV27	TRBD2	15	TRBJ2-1	CASSLGRGVYNEQFF	TGTGCCAGCAGTTTAGGCCGGGGGGTTTACAATGAGCAGTTCTTC
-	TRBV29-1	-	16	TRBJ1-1	CSGLRGEIWGNTEAFF	TGCAGCGGCCTCCGGGGAGAAATCTGGGGGAACACTGAAGCTTTCTTT
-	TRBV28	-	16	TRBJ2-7	CASSSRVPRLLYEQYF	TGTGCCAGCAGTTCGCGGGTTCCTAGGCTCCTCTACGAGCAGTACTTC
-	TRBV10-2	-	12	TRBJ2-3	CASRGGTDTQYF	TGCGCCAGCAGGGGGGGAACAGATACGCAGTATTTT
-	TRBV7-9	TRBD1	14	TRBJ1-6	CASSLQGAVSPLHF	TGTGCCAGCAGCTTACAGGGGGCGGTTTCACCCCTCCACTTT
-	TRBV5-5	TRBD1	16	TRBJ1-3	CASSLGTGVSGNTIYF	TGTGCCAGCAGCTTGGGGACAGGGGTCTCTGGAAACACCATATATTTT
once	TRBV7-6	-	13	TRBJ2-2	CASSSVSTGELFF	TGTGCCAGCAGCTCGGTTTCCACCGGGGAGCTGTTTTTT
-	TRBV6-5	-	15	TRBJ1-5	CASTERDYSNQPQHF	TGTGCCAGCACGGAACGGGACTATAGCAATCAGCCCCAGCATTTT
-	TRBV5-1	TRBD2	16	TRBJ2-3	CASSKVASGDTDTQYF	TGCGCCAGCAGCAAAGTGGCTAGCGGAGACACAGATACGCAGTATTTT
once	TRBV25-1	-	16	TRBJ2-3	CASSDVRVSRSDTQYF	TGTGCCAGCAGTGACGTCCGGGTCAGTAGGTCAGATACGCAGTATTTT
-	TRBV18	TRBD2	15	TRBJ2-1	CASSLLTGGPNEQFF	TGTGCCAGCTCACTTCTCACGGGGGGGCCGAATGAGCAGTTCTTC
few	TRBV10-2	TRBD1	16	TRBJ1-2	CASSAGQGEMGYGYTF	TGCGCCAGCAGTGCGGGACAGGGGGAAATGGGCTATGGCTACACCTTC
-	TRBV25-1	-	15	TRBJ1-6	CASSPPGTRNSPLHF	TGTGCCAGCAGCCCACCCGGGACAAGGAATTCACCCCTCCACTTT
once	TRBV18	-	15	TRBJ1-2	CASSPREGDGYGYTF	TGTGCCAGCTCACCACGGGAAGGGGATGGGTATGGCTACACCTTC
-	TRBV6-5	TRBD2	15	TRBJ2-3	CASSLAGGFTDTQYF	TGTGCCAGCAGTCTAGCGGGAGGTTTCACAGATACGCAGTATTTT
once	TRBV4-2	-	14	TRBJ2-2	CASKGGGNTGELFF	TGTGCCAGCAAGGGTGGGGGCAACACCGGGGAGCTGTTTTTT
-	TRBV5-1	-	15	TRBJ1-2	CASSLAGISFGGYTF	TGCGCCAGCAGCTTGGCCGGGATTTCTTTTGGGGGCTACACCTTC
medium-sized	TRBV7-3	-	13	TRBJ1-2	CASSLLAGVGYTF	TGTGCCAGCAGCTTATTGGCCGGGGTTGGCTACACCTTC
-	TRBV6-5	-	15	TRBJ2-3	CASKRGALRADTQYF	TGTGCCAGCAAACGAGGAGCCCTGAGGGCAGATACGCAGTATTTT
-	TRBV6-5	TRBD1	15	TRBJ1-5	CASSPPTGSNQPQHF	TGTGCCAGCAGCCCCCCGACAGGGTCCAATCAGCCCCAGCATTTT
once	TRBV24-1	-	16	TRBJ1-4	CATSDRASSGGEKLFF	TGTGCCACCAGTGATCGGGCCTCCTCTGGAGGTGAAAAACTGTTTTTT
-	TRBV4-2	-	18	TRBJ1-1	CASSQDRGRSWRNTEAFF	TGTGCCAGCAGCCAAGATAGGGGCAGGAGTTGGAGGAACACTGAAGCTTTCTTT
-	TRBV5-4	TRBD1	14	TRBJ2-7	CASSFGQGPYEQYF	TGTGCCAGCAGCTTCGGACAGGGACCCTACGAGCAGTACTTC
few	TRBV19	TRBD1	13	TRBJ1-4	CASRTGWGEKLFF	TGTGCCAGTAGGACAGGGTGGGGTGAAAAACTGTTTTTT
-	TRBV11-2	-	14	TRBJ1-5	CASSFHGDSQPQHF	TGTGCCAGCAGCTTCCACGGGGATTCTCAGCCCCAGCATTTT
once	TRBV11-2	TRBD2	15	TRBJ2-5	CASSLERGRVETQYF	TGTGCCAGCAGCTTAGAACGAGGGAGGGTAGAGACCCAGTACTTC
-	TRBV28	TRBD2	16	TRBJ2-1	CASSLVSGTGYNEQFF	TGTGCCAGCAGTTTAGTTAGCGGGACGGGGTACAATGAGCAGTTCTTC
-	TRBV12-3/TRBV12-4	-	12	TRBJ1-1	CASRRRGSEAFF	TGTGCCAGCAGGCGCAGGGGAAGTGAAGCTTTCTTT
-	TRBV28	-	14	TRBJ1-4	CASSPPSSGEKLFF	TGTGCCAGCAGTCCCCCCTCATCCGGGGAAAAACTGTTTTTT
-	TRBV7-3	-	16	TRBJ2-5	CASSKPQGKSKETQYF	TGTGCCAGCAGCAAGCCCCAGGGAAAGTCGAAGGAGACCCAGTACTTC
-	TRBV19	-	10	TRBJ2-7	CASGQYEQYF	TGTGCCAGTGGACAGTACGAGCAGTACTTC
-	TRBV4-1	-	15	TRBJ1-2	CASSPFWRANYGYTF	TGCGCCAGCAGCCCCTTTTGGAGAGCTAACTATGGCTACACCTTC
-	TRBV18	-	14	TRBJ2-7	CASSPLHGPYEQYF	TGTGCCAGCTCACCTTTACATGGCCCCTACGAGCAGTACTTC
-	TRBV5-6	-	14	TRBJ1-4	CASSLVGRDEKLFF	TGTGCCAGCAGCTTGGTGGGCAGGGATGAAAAACTGTTTTTT
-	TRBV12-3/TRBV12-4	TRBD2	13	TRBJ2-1	CASSPLTSLEQFF	TGTGCCAGCAGTCCATTGACTAGCCTCGAGCAGTTCTTC
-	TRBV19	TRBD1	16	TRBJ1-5	CASRYDRGHSNQPQHF	TGTGCCAGTAGGTACGACAGGGGCCATAGCAATCAGCCCCAGCATTTT
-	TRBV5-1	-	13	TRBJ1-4	CASRPAVGEKLFF	TGCGCCAGCAGACCAGCGGTAGGAGAAAAACTGTTTTTT
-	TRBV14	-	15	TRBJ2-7	CASSQDWTRGYEQYF	TGTGCCAGCAGCCAAGATTGGACCCGGGGCTACGAGCAGTACTTC
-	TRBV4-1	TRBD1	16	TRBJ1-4	CASSQPLQGAGEKLFF	TGCGCCAGCAGCCAACCTCTACAGGGGGCGGGTGAAAAACTGTTTTTT
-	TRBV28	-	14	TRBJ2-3	CASEGGGQGDTQYF	TGTGCCAGCGAGGGAGGAGGGCAGGGAGATACGCAGTATTTT
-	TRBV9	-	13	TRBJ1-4	CASSRGTNEKLFF	TGTGCCAGCAGCAGGGGAACTAATGAAAAACTGTTTTTT
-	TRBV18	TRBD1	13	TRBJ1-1	CASSDDREAEAFF	TGTGCCAGCTCTGATGACAGGGAAGCTGAAGCTTTCTTT
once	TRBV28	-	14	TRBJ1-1	CASSNSDSYTEAFF	TGTGCCAGCAGTAACTCCGACAGCTACACTGAAGCTTTCTTT
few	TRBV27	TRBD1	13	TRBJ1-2	CASSNRGPYGYTF	TGTGCCAGCAGCAACAGGGGGCCCTATGGCTACACCTTC
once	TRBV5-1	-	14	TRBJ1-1	CASSLGRANTEAFF	TGCGCCAGCAGCTTGGGCAGGGCGAACACTGAAGCTTTCTTT
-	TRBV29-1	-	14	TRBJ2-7	CSITRRGAVYEQYF	TGCAGCATCACCCGACGGGGGGCGGTCTACGAGCAGTACTTC
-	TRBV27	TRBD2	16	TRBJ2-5	CASSFRTSGSRETQYF	TGTGCCAGCAGTTTCCGGACTAGCGGGAGCCGGGAGACCCAGTACTTC
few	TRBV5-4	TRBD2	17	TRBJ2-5	CASSLNIGTSGRATQYF	TGTGCCAGCAGCTTGAACATTGGGACTAGCGGGAGGGCGACCCAGTACTTC